This TCR beta chain was obtained from a study of blood T cell repertoires in COVID-19 (TCRdb year 2020). Regarding the research as a whole: Samples covering the acute and convalescent phases of COVID-19 were provided by collaborators in the United States, Italy and Spain. Deeply sampled blood TCRbeta repertoires from subjects exposed to, actively infected with, or recovered from COVID-19 were included in the dataset. A de-identified subject ID, COVID-19 status, age in years and sex were almost always included in the sample metadata. The repertoires were released in a freely available public database intended as a resource for research on the immune response to SARS-CoV-2. Where HLA class I and class II types were available, the types were taken from metadata supplied by the sample provider, not from assay-based typing. The material from the prospective study consisted of cDNA or gDNA derived from T cells, B-cell-depleted T cells, or PBMCs. The samples were drawn from two sources: the first 160 participants of the ongoing ImmuneRACE study, and approximately 1,300 subjects contributed by 6 global collaborators. What the research found in general, with its limitations: Clinical and demographic metadata were provided uncurated, with the amount varying by source and participant.

TCRbeta CDR3 regions were amplified from genomic DNA using the immunoSEQ Assay, a bias-controlled multiplex PCR. On the study's bioinformatics: Within the assay, amplification of reference gene primers was used to estimate how many nucleated cells each sample contained. To quantify the absolute abundance of each unique TCRbeta CDR3 rearrangement, sequence reads were collapsed and filtered. Productive Simpson clonality was computed per sample as the square root of Simpson's diversity index over productive rearrangements. TCRdb's version of the immuneACCESS table is confined to in-frame rearrangements and falls short of the full clone set. An unresolved V gene accounts for under half of the shortfall where checked; the remainder is of unknown origin. That table is the source of V, J and clone size, and D and trimming were worked out from the DNA. The sample profile shows around 160,000 clones; approximately 80% of them were found once. Together, the top ten hold about 38% of the sample.

V loses 0 bases at its end and J loses 3 bases; junction bases beyond the gene matches: 5. CDR3 length: 15 amino acids, cysteine to phenylalanine. Only CDR3 DNA is held: 45 bases, read in frame from base 1. CDR1 SGHRS and CDR2 YFSETQ were looked up in the germline V gene. In this sample, this clone turned up once. Its recognized antigen is unknown. Base qualities were left out, and no much larger clone turns up one base away. The collaborating institutions used their own protocols to collect whole blood in K2EDTA tubes. For TCRbeta analysis, collaborators shipped samples as frozen whole blood, isolated PBMCs, or DNA extracted from either of those sample types.

This chain is built from TRBV5-1 and TRBJ1-2; 7 of the junction bases match TRBD1. The sequencing sample was made of peripheral blood. The receptor was isolated from a human donor in a cohort sampled during active COVID-19. The nucleotide sequence reads as follows: TGCGCCAGCAGCTTGGTCGGGGGACAGCACTATGGCTACACCTTC. This is translated as CASSLVGGQHYGYTF.